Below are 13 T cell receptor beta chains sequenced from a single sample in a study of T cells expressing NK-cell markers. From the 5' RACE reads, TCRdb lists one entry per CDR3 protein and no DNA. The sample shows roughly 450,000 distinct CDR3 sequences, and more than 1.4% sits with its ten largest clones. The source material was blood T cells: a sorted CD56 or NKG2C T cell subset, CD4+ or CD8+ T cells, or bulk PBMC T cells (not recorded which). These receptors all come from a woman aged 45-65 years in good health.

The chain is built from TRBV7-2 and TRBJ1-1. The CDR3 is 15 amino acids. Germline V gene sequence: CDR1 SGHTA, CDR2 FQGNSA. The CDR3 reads CASSRAATMNTEAFF.

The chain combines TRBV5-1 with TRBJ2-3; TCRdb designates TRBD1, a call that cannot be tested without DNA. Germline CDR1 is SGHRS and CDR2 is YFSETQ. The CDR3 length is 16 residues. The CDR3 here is CASSLADRGRTDTQYF.

The CDR3 sequence is CATQGIYGYTF. The chain joins TRBV24-1 to TRBJ1-2. Germline loops: CDR1 KGHDR, CDR2 SFDVKD. The CDR3 runs 11 residues.

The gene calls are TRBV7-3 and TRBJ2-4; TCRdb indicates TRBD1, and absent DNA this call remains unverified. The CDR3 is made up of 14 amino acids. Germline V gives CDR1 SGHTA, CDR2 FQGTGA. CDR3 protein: CASSLRDRGDIQYF. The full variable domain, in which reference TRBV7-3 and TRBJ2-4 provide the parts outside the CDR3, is GAGVSQTPSNKVTEKGKYVELRCDPISGHTALYWYRQSLGQGPEFLIYFQGTGAADDSGLPNDRFFAVRPEGSVSTLKIQRTERGDSAVYLCASSLRDRGDIQYFGAGTRLSVL.

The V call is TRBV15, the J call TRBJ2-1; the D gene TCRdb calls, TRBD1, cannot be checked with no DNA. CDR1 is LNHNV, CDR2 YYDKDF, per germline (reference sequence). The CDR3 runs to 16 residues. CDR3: CATRLGTTSSYNEQFF.

The CDR3 sequence: CASSPTRITKNIQYF. V and J are TRBV12-3 or TRBV12-4 and TRBJ2-4. The CDR3 spans 15 residues.

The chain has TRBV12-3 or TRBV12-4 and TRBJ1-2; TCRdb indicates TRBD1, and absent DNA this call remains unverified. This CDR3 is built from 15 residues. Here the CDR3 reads CASSLAGRGKYGYTF.

CDR3 sequence reads: CASSSATTRLNTEAFF. V usage is TRBV27 and J usage is TRBJ1-1. The CDR3 runs 16 residues. Germline CDR1 reads MNHEY; CDR2 reads SMNVEV (reference sequence).

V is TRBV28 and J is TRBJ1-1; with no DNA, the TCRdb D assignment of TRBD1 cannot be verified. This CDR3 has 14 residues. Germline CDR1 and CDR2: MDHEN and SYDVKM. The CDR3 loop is CASSYGGTGAKAFF.

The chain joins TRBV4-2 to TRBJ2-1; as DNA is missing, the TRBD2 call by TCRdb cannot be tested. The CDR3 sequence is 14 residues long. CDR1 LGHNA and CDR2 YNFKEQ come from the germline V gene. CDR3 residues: CASSQGPSGDEQFF.

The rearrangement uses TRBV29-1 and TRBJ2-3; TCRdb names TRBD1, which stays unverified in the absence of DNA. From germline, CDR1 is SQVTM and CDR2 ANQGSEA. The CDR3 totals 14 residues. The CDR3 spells CSALGRGQTDTQYF.

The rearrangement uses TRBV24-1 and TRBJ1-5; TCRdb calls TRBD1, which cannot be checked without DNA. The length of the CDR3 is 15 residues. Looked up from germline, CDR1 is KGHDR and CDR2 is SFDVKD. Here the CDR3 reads CATSDGRGSNQPQHF.

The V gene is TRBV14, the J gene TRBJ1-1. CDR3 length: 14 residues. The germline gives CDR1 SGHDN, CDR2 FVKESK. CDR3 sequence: CASSQKIGVSEAFF. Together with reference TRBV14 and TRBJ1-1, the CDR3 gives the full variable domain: EAGVTQFPSHSVIEKGQTVTLRCDPISGHDNLYWYRRVMGKEIKFLLHFVKESKQDESGMPNNRFLAERTGGTYSTLKVQPAELEDSGVYFCASSQKIGVSEAFFGQGTRLTVV.